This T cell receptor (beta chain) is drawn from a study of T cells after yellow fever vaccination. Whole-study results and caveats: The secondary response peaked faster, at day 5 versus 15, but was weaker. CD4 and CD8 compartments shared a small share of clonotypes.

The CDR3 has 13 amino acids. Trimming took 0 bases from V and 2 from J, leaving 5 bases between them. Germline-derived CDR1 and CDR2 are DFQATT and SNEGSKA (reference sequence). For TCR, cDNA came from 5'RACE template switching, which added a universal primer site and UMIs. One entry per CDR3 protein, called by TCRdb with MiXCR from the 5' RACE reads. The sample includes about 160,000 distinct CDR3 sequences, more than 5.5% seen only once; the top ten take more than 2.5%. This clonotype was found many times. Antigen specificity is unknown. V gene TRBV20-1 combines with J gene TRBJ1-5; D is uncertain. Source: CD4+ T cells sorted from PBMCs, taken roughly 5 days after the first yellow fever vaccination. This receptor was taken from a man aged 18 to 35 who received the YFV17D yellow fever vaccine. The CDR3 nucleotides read TGCAGTGCTAGAGATGGGGGCAATCAGCCCCAGCATTTT. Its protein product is CSARDGGNQPQHF.